This passage covers 17 T cell receptor beta chains from one sample sequenced in a study of OX40 agonist ivuxolimab in advanced cancers. Only in-frame clones appear in the TCRdb table, and some are missing; sequencing was by immunoSEQ multiplex PCR. The sample holds roughly 76,000 clones, 88% seen once. Sample: CD4+ or CD8+ T cells sorted from blood, taken in a trial of the OX40 agonist ivuxolimab. These receptor sequences come from an adult with an advanced solid tumor such as melanoma, head and neck, liver or kidney cancer.

The chain joins TRBV6-1 to TRBJ2-7; D is unresolved. The CDR3 runs 11 residues. Germline lookup yields CDR1 MNHNS and CDR2 SASEGT. V was shortened by 6 bases and J by 4 bases, with 7 bases between the two germline ends. CDR3 sequence (DNA): TGTGCCAGCAGCCTTAATTACGAGCAGTACTTC. Translated: CASSLNYEQYF.

The rearrangement links TRBV9 to TRBJ2-2; D remains unclear. The CDR3 length is 16 residues. Trimming took 4 bases from V and 0 from J, leaving 13 bases between them. The germline gives CDR1 SGDLS, CDR2 YYNGEE. The CDR3 here is CASSPLPTANTGELFF. CDR3 DNA sequence: TGTGCCAGCAGCCCACTCCCCACCGCGAACACCGGGGAGCTGTTTTTT. Together with reference TRBV9 and TRBJ2-2, the CDR3 gives the full variable domain: DSGVTQTPKHLITATGQRVTLRCSPRSGDLSVYWYQQSLDQGLQFLIQYYNGEERAKGNILERFSAQQFPDLHSELNLSSLELGDSALYFCASSPLPTANTGELFFGEGSRLTVL.

The V gene is TRBV29-1, the J gene TRBJ1-3, with D unresolved. Germline CDR1 reads SQVTM; CDR2 reads ANQGSEA. The CDR3 sequence is 12 residues long. Trimming cost V 7 bases and J 4 bases, with 11 bases left between them. CDR3 loop: CSAGDQGNTIYF. For the CDR3, the DNA is TGCAGCGCAGGCGATCAGGGAAACACCATATATTTT.

The J gene is TRBJ1-4, the V gene TRBV5-4; 8 bases are a match to TRBD1. Per the germline V gene, CDR1 is SGHNT and CDR2 is YYREEE (reference sequence). With V trimmed by 9 bases and J by 0 bases, 13 bases remained unmatched. The CDR3 is made up of 17 amino acids. The CDR3 DNA reads TGTGCCACCCAGAAGGTGACAGGGGCGACAACTAATGAAAAACTGTTTTTT. Its protein is CATQKVTGATTNEKLFF. The full variable domain, its missing parts supplied by reference TRBV5-4 and TRBJ1-4, is ETGVTQSPTHLIKTRGQQVTLRCSSQSGHNTVSWYQQALGQGPQFIFQYYREEENGRGNFPPRFSGLQFPNYSSELNVNALELDDSALYLCATQKVTGATTNEKLFFGSGTQLSVL.

Only a few counts were recorded for this clone. This sequence joins TRBV9 and TRBJ2-3; TRBD2 agrees at 10 bases. This CDR3 comprises 18 residues. Germline assignment: CDR1 SGDLS and CDR2 YYNGEE. With 0 bases clipped from V and 2 bases from J, the junction kept 9 bases outside the gene matches. CDR3 DNA: TGTGCCAGCAGCGTAGACGGGATAGCGGGAGGTTTCACAGATACGCAGTATTTT. Translating it yields CASSVDGIAGGFTDTQYF.

As DNA, the CDR3 is TGTGCCAGCACCTCAGGGTATCGGGCAACCTACAATGAGCAGTTCTTC. Protein: CASTSGYRATYNEQFF. The V and J genes are TRBV27 and TRBJ2-1; TRBD1 is a possible D gene (5 bases). The length of the CDR3 is 16 residues. The germline V and J ends were trimmed by 7 bases and 2 bases, with 18 bases remaining between them. Germline lookup yields CDR1 MNHEY and CDR2 SMNVEV (reference sequence).

V gene TRBV18 combines with J gene TRBJ2-5, with D perhaps given as TRBD1 or TRBD2 (5 bases each). Germline CDR1 and CDR2: KGHSH and LQKENI. CDR3 length: 14 amino acids. V was pared by 1 base and J by 1 base, with 7 bases between. In nucleotides, the CDR3 is TGTGCCAGCTCACCACAGGGACCCCAAGAGACCCAGTACTTC. This gives the protein CASSPQGPQETQYF.

V is TRBV7-2 and J is TRBJ1-3, with D perhaps matching TRBD1 (5 bases). The CDR3 extends over 15 amino acids. The V gene lost 5 bases and the J gene lost 8 bases, with 19 bases spanning the gap. The V gene's germline CDR1 is SGHTA and CDR2 FQGNSA. CDR3 nucleotide sequence: TGTGCCAGCAGCCCAGGGACTGCCTCGGGGGACACCATATATTTT. Protein: CASSPGTASGDTIYF.

This sequence joins TRBV18 and TRBJ2-7; maybe TRBD2 (6 bases). This CDR3 contains 13 residues. The germline V gene has CDR1 KGHSH and CDR2 LQKENI. V dropped 5 bases and J dropped 3 bases, with 11 bases sitting between them. CDR3 nucleotide sequence: TGTGCCAGCTCAACCGGGACTGGCTACGAGCAGTACTTC. Protein sequence: CASSTGTGYEQYF.

This clone has more than one count but fewer than ten. V usage is TRBV4-1 and J usage is TRBJ2-2, with TRBD1 matching 8 bases. Germline assignment: CDR1 MGHRA and CDR2 YSYEKL. This CDR3 spans 16 amino acids. V was clipped by 1 base and J by 0 bases; unmatched bases: 1. This CDR3 is CASSQGTGTNTGELFF. Here the CDR3 DNA reads TGCGCCAGCAGCCAAGGGACAGGGACGAACACCGGGGAGCTGTTTTTT.

This chain connects TRBV5-1 to TRBJ2-3; tentatively, D is TRBD1 (6 bases). This CDR3 is 15 amino acids long. V dropped 0 bases and J dropped 7 bases, with 15 bases sitting between them. Per the germline V gene, CDR1 is SGHRS and CDR2 is YFSETQ. The CDR3 here is CASSLANREGNTQYF. In nucleotides, the CDR3 is TGCGCCAGCAGCTTGGCAAACAGGGAAGGGAATACGCAGTATTTT.

The gene calls are TRBV7-2 and TRBJ1-1; 7 nucleotides align to TRBD1. The CDR3 is 14 residues long. With 2 bases clipped from V and 4 bases from J, the junction kept 4 bases outside the gene matches. Germline loops: CDR1 SGHTA, CDR2 FQGNSA. CDR3: CASSLSRGSTEAFF. CDR3 coding DNA: TGTGCCAGCAGCTTAAGCAGGGGGTCCACTGAAGCTTTCTTT.

The rearrangement uses TRBV5-1 and TRBJ1-1, with TRBD1 identical over 7 bases. V shed 3 bases, J shed 2 bases, and the junction held 4 bases outside the gene matches. Germline CDR1 SGHRS, CDR2 YFSETQ. CDR3 length: 14 amino acids. CDR3 nucleotides: TGCGCCAGCAGCTCATACAGGGGTAACACTGAAGCTTTCTTT. It is translated as CASSSYRGNTEAFF.

This chain connects TRBV10-1 to TRBJ2-7; 8 bases agree with TRBD2. Germline CDR1 and CDR2: WNHNN and SYGVQD (reference sequence). The CDR3 is 13 amino acids. After removal of 4 bases from V and 7 bases from J, the junction contained 6 bases not matched to a gene. DNA of the CDR3: TGCGCCAGCAGTGCAGCGGGAGTAAGAGAGCAGTACTTC. It translates to CASSAAGVREQYF.

The table lists this clone with a few counts. The chain combines TRBV30 with TRBJ2-3; D remains ambiguous. Germline CDR1 is GTSNPN and CDR2 is SVGIG (reference sequence). Trimming pared 4 bases from V and 2 bases from J, leaving 16 bases between. The CDR3 runs to 15 residues. The CDR3 DNA follows: TGTGCCTGGACCGTACAGCGATCAAACACAGATACGCAGTATTTT. Its translation is CAWTVQRSNTDTQYF. Together with reference TRBV30 and TRBJ2-3, the CDR3 gives the full variable domain: SQTIHQWPATLVQPVGSPLSLECTVEGTSNPNLYWYRQAAGRGLQLLFYSVGIGQISSEVPQNLSASRPQDRQFILSSKKLLLSDSGFYLCAWTVQRSNTDTQYFGPGTRLTVL.

The chain has TRBV7-2 and TRBJ2-3; no clear D gene. The CDR3 extends over 14 amino acids. Trimming stripped 5 bases from V and 3 bases from J, with 12 bases between. The germline V gene has CDR1 SGHTA and CDR2 FQGNSA. The CDR3 loop reads CASSQRPLTDTQYF. The DNA for the CDR3 is TGTGCCAGCAGCCAAAGACCGTTAACAGATACGCAGTATTTT.

The chain uses TRBV4-1 and TRBJ2-3; 9 positions agree with TRBD2. The J segment lost 5 bases and the V segment lost 0 bases, leaving 9 bases of the junction unmatched. CDR1 and CDR2 (germline): MGHRA, YSYEKL. This CDR3 contains 17 residues. CDR3: CASSQDQGTSYLDTQYF. The CDR3 bases are TGCGCCAGCAGCCAAGATCAAGGGACTAGCTATTTAGATACGCAGTATTTT.